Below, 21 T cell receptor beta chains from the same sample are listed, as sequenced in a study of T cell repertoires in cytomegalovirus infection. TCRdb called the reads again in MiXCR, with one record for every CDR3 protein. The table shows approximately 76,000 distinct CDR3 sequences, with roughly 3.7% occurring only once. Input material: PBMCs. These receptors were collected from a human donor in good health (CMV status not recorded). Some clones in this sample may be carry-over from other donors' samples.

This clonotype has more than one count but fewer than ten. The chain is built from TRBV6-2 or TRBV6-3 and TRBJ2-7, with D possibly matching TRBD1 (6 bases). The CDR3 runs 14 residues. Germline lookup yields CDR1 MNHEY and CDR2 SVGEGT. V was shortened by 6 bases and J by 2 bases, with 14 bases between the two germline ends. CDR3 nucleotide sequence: TGTGCCAGCAGAGGGGGAGCTGGTCCCTACGAGCAGTACTTC. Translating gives CASRGGAGPYEQYF.

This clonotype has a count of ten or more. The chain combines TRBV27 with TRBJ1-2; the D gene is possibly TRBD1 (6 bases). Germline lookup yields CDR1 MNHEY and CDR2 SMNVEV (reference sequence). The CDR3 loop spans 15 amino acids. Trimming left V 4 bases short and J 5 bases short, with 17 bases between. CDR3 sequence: CASSSGGGPGYGYTF. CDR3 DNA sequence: TGTGCCAGCAGTTCCGGTGGGGGCCCGGGGTATGGCTACACCTTC.

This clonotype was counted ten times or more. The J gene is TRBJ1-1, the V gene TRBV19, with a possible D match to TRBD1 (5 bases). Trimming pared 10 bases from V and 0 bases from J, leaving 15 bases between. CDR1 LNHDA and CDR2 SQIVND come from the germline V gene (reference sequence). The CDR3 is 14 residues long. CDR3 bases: TGTGCCACGACCGAAGGGACGGTGAACACTGAAGCTTTCTTT. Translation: CATTEGTVNTEAFF.

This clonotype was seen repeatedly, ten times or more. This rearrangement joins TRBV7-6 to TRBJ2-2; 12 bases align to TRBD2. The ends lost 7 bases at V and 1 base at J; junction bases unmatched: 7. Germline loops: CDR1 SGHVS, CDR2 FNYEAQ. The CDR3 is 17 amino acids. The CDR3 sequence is CASTGSTSGGNTGELFF. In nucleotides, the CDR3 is TGTGCCAGCACCGGCTCGACTAGCGGGGGGAACACCGGGGAGCTGTTTTTT.

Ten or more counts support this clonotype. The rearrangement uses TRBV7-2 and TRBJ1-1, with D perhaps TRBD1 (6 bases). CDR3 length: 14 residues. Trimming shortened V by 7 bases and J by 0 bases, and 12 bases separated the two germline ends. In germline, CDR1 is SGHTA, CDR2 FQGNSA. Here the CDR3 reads CASTKDSLNTEAFF. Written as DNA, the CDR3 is TGTGCCAGCACTAAGGACAGTTTGAACACTGAAGCTTTCTTT.

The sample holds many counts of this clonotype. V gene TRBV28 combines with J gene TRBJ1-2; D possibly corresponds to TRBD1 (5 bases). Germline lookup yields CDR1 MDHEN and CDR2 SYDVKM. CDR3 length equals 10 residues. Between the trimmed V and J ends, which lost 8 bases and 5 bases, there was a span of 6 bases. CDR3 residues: CASGAYGYTF. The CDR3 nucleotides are TGTGCCAGCGGGGCGTATGGCTACACCTTC.

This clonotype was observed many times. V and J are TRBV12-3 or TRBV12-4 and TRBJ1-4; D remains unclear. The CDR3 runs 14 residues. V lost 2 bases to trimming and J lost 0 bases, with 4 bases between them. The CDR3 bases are TGTGCCAGCAGTTTACGGACAACTAATGAAAAACTGTTTTTT. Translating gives CASSLRTTNEKLFF.

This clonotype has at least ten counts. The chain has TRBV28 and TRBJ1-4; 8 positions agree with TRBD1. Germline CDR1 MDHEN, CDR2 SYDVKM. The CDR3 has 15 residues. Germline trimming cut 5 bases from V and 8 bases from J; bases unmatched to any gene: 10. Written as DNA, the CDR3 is TGTGCCAGCAGTAGCAGGGGGCTATTGGAAGAAAAACTGTTTTTT. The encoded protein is CASSSRGLLEEKLFF.

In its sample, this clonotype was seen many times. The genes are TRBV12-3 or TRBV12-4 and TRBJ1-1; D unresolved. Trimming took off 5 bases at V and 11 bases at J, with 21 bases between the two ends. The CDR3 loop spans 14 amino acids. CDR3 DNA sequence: TGTGCCAGCAGTCAAGGAGGCGGCCCATCGAAGGCTTTCTTT. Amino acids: CASSQGGGPSKAFF.

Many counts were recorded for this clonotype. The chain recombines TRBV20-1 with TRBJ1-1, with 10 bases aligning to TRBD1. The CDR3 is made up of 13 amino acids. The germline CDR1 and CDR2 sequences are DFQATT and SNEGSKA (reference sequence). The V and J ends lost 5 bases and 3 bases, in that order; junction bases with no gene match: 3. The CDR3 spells CSAPGQGDTEAFF. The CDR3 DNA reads TGCAGTGCTCCCGGACAGGGGGACACTGAAGCTTTCTTT.

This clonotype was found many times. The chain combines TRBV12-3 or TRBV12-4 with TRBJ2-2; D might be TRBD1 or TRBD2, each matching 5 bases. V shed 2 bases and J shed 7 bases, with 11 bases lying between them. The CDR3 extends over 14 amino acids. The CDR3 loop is CASSLFSRGGELFF. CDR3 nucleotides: TGTGCCAGCAGTTTATTTTCGAGGGGCGGGGAGCTGTTTTTT.

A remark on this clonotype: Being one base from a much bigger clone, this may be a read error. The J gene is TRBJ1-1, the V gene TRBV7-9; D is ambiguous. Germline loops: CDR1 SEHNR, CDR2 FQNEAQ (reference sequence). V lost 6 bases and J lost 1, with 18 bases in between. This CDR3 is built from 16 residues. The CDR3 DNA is TGTGCCAGCAGGTCCTGGGCGTGGGCTGCGAACACTGAAGCTTTCTTT. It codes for CASRSWAWAANTEAFF.

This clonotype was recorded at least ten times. CDR3 coding DNA: TGTGCCAGCAGCTTGCCCGCATGGCGGGGGGTCCCTAGGGAGCAGTACTTC. It codes for CASSLPAWRGVPREQYF. V and J are TRBV7-2 and TRBJ2-7, with 8 positions matching TRBD2. From germline, CDR1 is SGHTA and CDR2 FQGNSA. This CDR3 has 17 residues. V dropped 3 bases and J dropped 7; count of bases not matched to a gene: 17.

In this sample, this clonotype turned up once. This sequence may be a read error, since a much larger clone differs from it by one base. In DNA form, the CDR3 reads TGTGCTAGTGGGGATGGAATCGGCAATGAGCAGTTCTTC. Translated: CASGDGIGNEQFF. This chain uses TRBV12-5 with TRBJ2-1; D not certain. In germline, CDR1 is LGHNT, CDR2 FRNRAP. The CDR3 consists of 13 residues. V was shortened by 6 bases and J by 6 bases, with 12 bases between the two germline ends.

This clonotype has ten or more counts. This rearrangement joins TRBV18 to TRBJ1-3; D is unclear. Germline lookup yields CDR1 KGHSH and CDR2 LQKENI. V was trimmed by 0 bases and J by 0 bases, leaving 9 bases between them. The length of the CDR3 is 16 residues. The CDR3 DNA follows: TGTGCCAGCTCACCACCGTTACGGCTCTCTGGAAACACCATATATTTT. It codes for CASSPPLRLSGNTIYF.

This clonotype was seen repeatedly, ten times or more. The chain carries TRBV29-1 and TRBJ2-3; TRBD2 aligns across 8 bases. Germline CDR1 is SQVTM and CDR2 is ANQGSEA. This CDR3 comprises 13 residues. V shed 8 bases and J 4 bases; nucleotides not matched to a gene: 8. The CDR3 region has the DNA TGCAGCTTCGGGGGGGCAGAGCCAGATACGCAGTATTTT. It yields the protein CSFGGAEPDTQYF.

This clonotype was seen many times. The chain's CDR3 is CSASGGWYNEQFF. The CDR3 DNA is TGCAGTGCTAGCGGGGGGTGGTACAATGAGCAGTTCTTC. The chain links TRBV20-1 to TRBJ2-1; 7 bases align to TRBD2. From germline, CDR1 is DFQATT and CDR2 SNEGSKA (reference sequence). This CDR3 has 13 amino acids. V gave up 3 bases and J gave up 4 bases; unmatched junction bases: 3.

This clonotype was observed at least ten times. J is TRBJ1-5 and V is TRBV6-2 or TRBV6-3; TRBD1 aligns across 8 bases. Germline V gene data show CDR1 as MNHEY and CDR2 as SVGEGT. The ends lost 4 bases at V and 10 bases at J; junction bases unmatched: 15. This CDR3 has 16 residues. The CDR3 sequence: CASSLGQAWGVGPQHF. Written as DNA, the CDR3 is TGTGCCAGCAGTTTGGGACAGGCCTGGGGCGTTGGACCCCAGCATTTT.

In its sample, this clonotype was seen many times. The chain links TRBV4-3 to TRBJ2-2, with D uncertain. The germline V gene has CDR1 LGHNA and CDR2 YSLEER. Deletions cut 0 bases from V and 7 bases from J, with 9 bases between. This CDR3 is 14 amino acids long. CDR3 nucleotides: TGCGCCAGCAGCCAAGAGTGGAACGTCGGGGAGCTGTTTTTT. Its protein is CASSQEWNVGELFF.

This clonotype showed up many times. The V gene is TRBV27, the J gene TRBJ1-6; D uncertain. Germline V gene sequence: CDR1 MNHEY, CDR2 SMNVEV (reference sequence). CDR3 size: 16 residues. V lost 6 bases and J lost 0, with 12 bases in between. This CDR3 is CASSLTHPSYNSPLHF. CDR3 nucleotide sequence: TGTGCCAGCAGCCTCACCCATCCCTCCTATAATTCACCCCTCCACTTT.

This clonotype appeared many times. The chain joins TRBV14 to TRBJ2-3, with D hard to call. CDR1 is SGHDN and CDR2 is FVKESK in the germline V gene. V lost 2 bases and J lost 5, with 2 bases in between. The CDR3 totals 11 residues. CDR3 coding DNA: TGTGCCAGCAGCCAATTAGATACGCAGTATTTT. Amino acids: CASSQLDTQYF. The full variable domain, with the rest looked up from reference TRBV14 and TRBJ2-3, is EAGVTQFPSHSVIEKGQTVTLRCDPISGHDNLYWYRRVMGKEIKFLLHFVKESKQDESGMPNNRFLAERTGGTYSTLKVQPAELEDSGVYFCASSQLDTQYFGPGTRLTVL.